The rows below give T cell receptor beta chains drawn from one sample of a study of liver allograft versus peripheral blood T cells. One entry per CDR3 protein results from TCRdb running MiXCR on the reads. Of roughly 7,500 distinct CDR3 sequences listed, about 18% are singletons. Receptor source: a human patient who had a liver transplant. Some T cells may be transferred from the graft donor. Each CDR3 is given with its conserved first and last residue. Fields, in order: clone size, V gene, J gene, D gene, CDR3 protein, CDR3 DNA. The D gene is left open where the match is weak. A clone size is listed for some rows: how often the clone was seen (once, few, many), or a class if it is expanded.

few	TRBV28	TRBJ2-7	NA	CASSFGPYEQYF	TGTGCCAGCAGTTTTGGCCCCTACGAGCAGTACTTC
medium-sized	TRBV7-2	TRBJ1-2	TRBD1	CASSLGPGQHRYGYTF	TGTGCCAGCAGCTTAGGACCGGGACAGCACCGCTATGGCTACACCTTC
many	TRBV27	TRBJ1-3	NA	CASSLIGPDSSGNTIYF	TGTGCCAGCAGTTTAATAGGTCCCGATAGCTCTGGAAACACCATATATTTT
medium-sized	TRBV6-2/TRBV6-3	TRBJ1-1	NA	CASSQTARTEAFF	TGTGCCAGCAGTCAAACGGCCCGCACTGAAGCTTTCTTT
NA	TRBV12-3/TRBV12-4	TRBJ2-5	NA	CASSQHVGETQYF	TGTGCCAGCAGCCAACACGTCGGAGAGACCCAGTACTTC
medium-sized	TRBV19	TRBJ2-3	NA	CASNRGASTDTQYF	TGTGCCAGTAATAGGGGGGCTAGCACAGATACGCAGTATTTT
few	TRBV10-2	TRBJ2-7	NA	CASLSMGGSYEQYF	TGCGCCAGCCTATCGATGGGGGGCTCCTACGAGCAGTACTTC
medium-sized	TRBV6-6	TRBJ2-1	NA	CASSTLSRPGGNNEQFF	TGTGCCAGCAGTACCCTTTCGAGGCCAGGGGGGAACAATGAGCAGTTCTTC
many	TRBV30	TRBJ2-7	NA	CAWSRAYYEQYF	TGTGCCTGGTCCCGGGCCTACTACGAGCAGTACTTC
medium-sized	TRBV6-5	TRBJ2-1	NA	CASSSRNEQFF	TGTGCCAGCTCTTCTCGCAATGAGCAGTTCTTC
many	TRBV9	TRBJ1-1	TRBD1	CASSVWGDSPFF	TGTGCCAGCAGCGTATGGGGGGACAGCCCTTTCTTT
NA	TRBV11-1	TRBJ2-3	NA	CASSFPDFTDTQYF	TGTGCCAGCAGCTTCCCTGACTTCACAGATACGCAGTATTTT
NA	TRBV25-1	TRBJ1-2	TRBD1	CASRGPQGALGGYTF	TGTGCCAGCAGAGGACCTCAGGGGGCCTTAGGTGGCTACACCTTC
medium-sized	TRBV30	TRBJ1-2	TRBD1	CAWSPSGQSFTGYTF	TGTGCCTGGAGTCCTTCGGGACAGTCATTTACTGGCTACACCTTC
medium-sized	TRBV7-2	TRBJ1-2	TRBD1	CASSLEQGYGYTF	TGTGCCAGCAGCTTAGAACAGGGGTATGGCTACACCTTC
once	TRBV19	TRBJ1-6	TRBD1	CASSPRTGGRNSPLHF	TGTGCCAGTAGTCCTCGGACAGGCGGGCGGAATTCACCCCTCCACTTT
few	TRBV7-9	TRBJ1-3	NA	CASRPLRFRSGNTIYF	TGTGCCAGCAGGCCGCTGAGGTTTCGTTCTGGAAACACCATATATTTT
NA	TRBV28	TRBJ2-5	NA	CASTGDQETQYF	TGTGCCAGCACAGGGGATCAAGAGACCCAGTACTTC
medium-sized	TRBV6-1	TRBJ2-7	NA	CASSDYRTSRSYEQYF	TGTGCCAGCAGTGATTATAGGACATCAAGATCCTACGAGCAGTACTTC
NA	TRBV5-1	TRBJ2-7	TRBD1	CASSSGTGTYEQYF	TGCGCCAGCAGCTCCGGGACAGGGACCTACGAGCAGTACTTC
NA	TRBV20-1	TRBJ1-5	NA	CSATGRNQPQHF	TGCAGTGCTACAGGGAGAAATCAGCCCCAGCATTTT
medium-sized	TRBV5-4	TRBJ1-1	NA	CASSLSTDSATEAFF	TGTGCCAGCAGCTTGTCGACGGACAGTGCGACTGAAGCTTTCTTT
NA	TRBV28	TRBJ2-5	NA	CASTPRSLGRETQYF	TGTGCCAGCACCCCAAGGTCCTTGGGACGAGAGACCCAGTACTTC
NA	TRBV28	TRBJ2-3	NA	CASSGIRAGLVTDTQYF	TGTGCCAGCAGTGGGATTAGAGCGGGCCTCGTCACAGATACGCAGTATTTT
medium-sized	TRBV24-1	TRBJ2-3	TRBD2	CATSGSLGLAESTDTQYF	TGTGCCACCAGTGGCTCCCTCGGACTAGCGGAAAGCACAGATACGCAGTATTTT
medium-sized	TRBV29-1	TRBJ2-1	NA	CSVAGDTRNEQFF	TGCAGCGTTGCTGGGGACACCCGCAATGAGCAGTTCTTC
medium-sized	TRBV6-6	TRBJ1-2	NA	CASSSFGGHSLANYGYTF	TGTGCCAGCAGTTCTTTCGGGGGGCACTCGTTAGCTAACTATGGCTACACCTTC
NA	TRBV11-2	TRBJ1-1	NA	CASSTPRGRTEAFF	TGTGCCAGCAGCACCCCTCGGGGGCGCACTGAAGCTTTCTTT
NA	TRBV9	TRBJ1-2	NA	CASSVDPYGGSSGYTF	TGTGCCAGCAGCGTAGATCCCTACGGGGGCAGTTCGGGCTACACCTTC
medium-sized	TRBV19	TRBJ2-2	TRBD2	CASRRTALAATGELFF	TGTGCCAGTAGACGAACCGCGCTAGCGGCAACCGGGGAGCTGTTTTTT
few	TRBV9	TRBJ1-5	NA	CASSVAGDLNQPQHF	TGTGCCAGCAGCGTAGCGGGAGATCTCAATCAGCCCCAGCATTTT
medium-sized	TRBV6-6	TRBJ2-4	NA	CASSYRDPGQAKNIQYF	TGTGCCAGCAGTTATCGTGACCCTGGCCAAGCCAAAAACATTCAGTACTTC
medium-sized	TRBV19	TRBJ2-5	NA	CASSISPSRETQYF	TGTGCCAGTAGTATTTCCCCTTCAAGGGAGACCCAGTACTTC
medium-sized	TRBV19	TRBJ2-3	TRBD2	CASNNPGLGADTQYF	TGTGCCAGTAACAACCCGGGACTAGGTGCAGATACGCAGTATTTT
few	TRBV28	TRBJ2-3	TRBD1	CASSSTDRGPDTQYF	TGTGCCAGCAGTTCCACGGACAGGGGCCCGGATACGCAGTATTTT
medium-sized	TRBV5-6	TRBJ1-6	TRBD1	CASSRYRDRDNSPLHF	TGTGCCAGCAGCAGATACCGGGACAGAGATAATTCACCCCTCCACTTT